This T cell receptor (beta chain) was documented in a study of T cells in Graves' hyperthyroidism and ophthalmopathy. At the level of the study: Before treatment of any kind, peripheral blood was taken at initial diagnosis. Study observations and caveats: The model identified upcoming ophthalmopathy a median 6.5 months ahead of onset.

Researchers took RNA transcripts and amplified the TCR beta CDR3 regions from them. Initially, a first-round RT-PCR of the TCR CDR3 employed the HTBI primer set. TCRdb re-called the multiplex PCR reads with MiXCR, one entry per CDR3 protein. The table shows around 300,000 distinct CDR3 sequences, with less than 20% occurring only once. This clonotype was seen repeatedly, ten times or more. The antigen is undetermined. The germline V gene encodes CDR1 SEHNR and CDR2 FQNEAQ (reference sequence). This CDR3 is built from 13 residues. The V end was cut by 1 base, the J end by 7 bases, with 10 bases between.

The rearrangement uses TRBV7-9 and TRBJ1-2, with D possibly matching TRBD1 (5 bases). This receptor was obtained from a man aged 50 to 60 with Graves' ophthalmopathy. The specimen sequenced was blood. The CDR3 region has the DNA TGTGCCAGCAGCTTAGAAGGGGCGCGTGGCTACACCTTC. Translation: CASSLEGARGYTF. The full variable domain, with the rest looked up from reference TRBV7-9 and TRBJ1-2, is DTGVSQNPRHKITKRGQNVTFRCDPISEHNRLYWYRQTLGQGPEFLTYFQNEAQLEKSRLLSDRFSAERPKGSFSTLEIQRTEQGDSAMYLCASSLEGARGYTFGSGTRLTVV.